This T cell receptor beta chain was identified during a study of post-analysis software for immune sequencing data. Across the study: Patients had relapsing-remitting, secondary progressive or progressive-relapsing multiple sclerosis; some lacked subtype. Study-wide results and caveats: When patients were compared with controls, 5 or 6 TRBV segments were more frequent, TRBV5-6, TRBV5-1 and TRBV20-1 among them. In multiple sclerosis, normalized Chao1 diversity was significantly below that of controls. By F measure, samples from a shared preparation batch strongly co-clustered.

The CDR3 extends over 14 amino acids. The V and J ends lost 3 bases and 6 bases respectively, with 15 bases between them. The germline V gene encodes CDR1 SGHVS and CDR2 FQNEAQ. As for this clonotype: What it binds is unknown.

Unique-molecular-identifier-tagged TCR beta cDNA libraries were used. The yield from approximately 1 to 10 million T cells was 500,000 or so cDNA molecules in total. TCRdb redid the calling of the PCR reads with MiXCR, one entry per CDR3 protein. The top ten clones hold more than 1.5% of a sample with fewer than 700,000 distinct CDR3 sequences, roughly 46% of them seen once. The chain employs TRBV7-8 and TRBJ2-7; D call uncertain. The TCR sequence derives from a girl aged 10-17 years with multiple sclerosis. Sequenced material: blood. CDR3 residues: CASSLRQLRSEQYF. The DNA for the CDR3 is TGTGCCAGCAGCTTGCGGCAGTTAAGGAGCGAGCAGTACTTC.